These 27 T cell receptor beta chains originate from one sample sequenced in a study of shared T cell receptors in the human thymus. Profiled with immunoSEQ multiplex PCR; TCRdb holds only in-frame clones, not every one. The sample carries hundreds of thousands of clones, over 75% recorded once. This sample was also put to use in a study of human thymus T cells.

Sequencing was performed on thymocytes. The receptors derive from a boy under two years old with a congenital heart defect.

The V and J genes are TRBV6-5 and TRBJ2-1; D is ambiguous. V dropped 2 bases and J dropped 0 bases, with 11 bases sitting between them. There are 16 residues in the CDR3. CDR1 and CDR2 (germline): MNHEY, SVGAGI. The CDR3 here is CASSYTLKSSYNEQFF. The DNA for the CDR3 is TGTGCCAGCAGTTACACTCTGAAGAGCTCCTACAATGAGCAGTTCTTC.

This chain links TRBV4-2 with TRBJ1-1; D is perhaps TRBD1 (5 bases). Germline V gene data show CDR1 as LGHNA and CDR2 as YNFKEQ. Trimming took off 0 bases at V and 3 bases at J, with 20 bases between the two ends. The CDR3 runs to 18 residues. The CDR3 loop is CASSQDGVIGGLDTEAFF. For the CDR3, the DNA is TGTGCCAGCAGCCAAGACGGTGTAATCGGGGGTTTGGACACTGAAGCTTTCTTT.

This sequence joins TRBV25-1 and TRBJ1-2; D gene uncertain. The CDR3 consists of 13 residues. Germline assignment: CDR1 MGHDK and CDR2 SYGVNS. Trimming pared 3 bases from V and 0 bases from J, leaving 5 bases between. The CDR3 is CASSERPNYGYTF. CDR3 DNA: TGTGCCAGCAGTGAGAGGCCTAACTATGGCTACACCTTC.

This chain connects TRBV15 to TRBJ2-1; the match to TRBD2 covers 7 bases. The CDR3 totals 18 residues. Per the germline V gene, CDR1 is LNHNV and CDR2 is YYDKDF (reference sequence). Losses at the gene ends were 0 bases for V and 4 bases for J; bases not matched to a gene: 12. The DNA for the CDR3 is TGTGCCACCAGCAGAGATTCTCTTGTCCGGGAGGCTTACAATGAGCAGTTCTTC. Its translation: CATSRDSLVREAYNEQFF.

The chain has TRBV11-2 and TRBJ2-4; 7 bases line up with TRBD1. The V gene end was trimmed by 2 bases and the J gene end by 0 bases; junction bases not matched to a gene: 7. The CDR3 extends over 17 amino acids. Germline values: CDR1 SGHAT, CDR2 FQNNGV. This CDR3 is CASSLRPDRLAKNIQYF. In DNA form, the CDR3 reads TGTGCCAGCAGCTTACGGCCGGACAGGTTAGCCAAAAACATTCAGTACTTC. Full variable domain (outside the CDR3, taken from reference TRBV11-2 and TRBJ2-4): EAGVAQSPRYKIIEKRQSVAFWCNPISGHATLYWYQQILGQGPKLLIQFQNNGVVDDSQLPKDRFSAERLKGVDSTLKIQPAKLEDSAVYLCASSLRPDRLAKNIQYFGAGTRLSVL.

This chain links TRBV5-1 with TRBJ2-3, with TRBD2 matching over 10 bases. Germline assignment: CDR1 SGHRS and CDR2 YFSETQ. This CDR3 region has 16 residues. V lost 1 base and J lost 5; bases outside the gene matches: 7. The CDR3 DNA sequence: TGCGCCAGCAGCTTGACAGGGACTAGCGCCGTAGATACGCAGTATTTT. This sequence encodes CASSLTGTSAVDTQYF.

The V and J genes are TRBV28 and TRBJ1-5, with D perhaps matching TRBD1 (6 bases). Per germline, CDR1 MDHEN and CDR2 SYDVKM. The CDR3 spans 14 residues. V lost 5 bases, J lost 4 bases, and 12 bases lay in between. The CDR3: CASSPGQWNQPQHF. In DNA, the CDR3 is TGTGCCAGCAGTCCAGGACAGTGGAATCAGCCCCAGCATTTT.

CDR3 sequence (DNA): TGTGCCAGTAGTGTGTCCGGGACTTTACCCTATGGCTACACCTTC. Translated: CASSVSGTLPYGYTF. The J gene is TRBJ1-2, the V gene TRBV19; tentatively, D is TRBD1 (5 bases). The CDR3 runs 15 residues. The germline V and J ends were trimmed by 5 bases and 4 bases, with 17 bases remaining between them. Germline-derived CDR1 and CDR2 are LNHDA and SQIVND (reference sequence).

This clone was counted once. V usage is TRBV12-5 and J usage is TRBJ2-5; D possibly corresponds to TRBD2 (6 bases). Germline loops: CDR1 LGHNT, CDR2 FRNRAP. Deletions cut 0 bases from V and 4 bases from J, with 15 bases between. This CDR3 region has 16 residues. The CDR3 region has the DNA TGTGCTAGTGGTTTGGTACGTGGGGGGAGAGGAGAGACCCAGTACTTC. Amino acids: CASGLVRGGRGETQYF.

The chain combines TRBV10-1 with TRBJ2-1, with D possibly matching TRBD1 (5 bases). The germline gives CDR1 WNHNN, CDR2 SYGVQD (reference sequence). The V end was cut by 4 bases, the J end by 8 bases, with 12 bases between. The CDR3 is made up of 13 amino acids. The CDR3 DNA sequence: TGCGCCAGCAGTGCAGGCATCAGGGATGAGCAGTTCTTC. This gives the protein CASSAGIRDEQFF.

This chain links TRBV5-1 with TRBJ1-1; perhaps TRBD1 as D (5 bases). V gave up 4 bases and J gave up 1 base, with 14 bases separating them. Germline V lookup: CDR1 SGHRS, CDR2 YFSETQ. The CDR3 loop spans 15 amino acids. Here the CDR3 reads CASSPKGGANTEAFF. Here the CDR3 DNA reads TGCGCCAGCAGCCCGAAGGGAGGGGCGAACACTGAAGCTTTCTTT. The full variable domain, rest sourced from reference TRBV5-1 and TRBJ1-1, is KAGVTQTPRYLIKTRGQQVTLSCSPISGHRSVSWYQQTPGQGLQFLFEYFSETQRNKGNFPGRFSGRQFSNSRSEMNVSTLELGDSALYLCASSPKGGANTEAFFGQGTRLTVV.

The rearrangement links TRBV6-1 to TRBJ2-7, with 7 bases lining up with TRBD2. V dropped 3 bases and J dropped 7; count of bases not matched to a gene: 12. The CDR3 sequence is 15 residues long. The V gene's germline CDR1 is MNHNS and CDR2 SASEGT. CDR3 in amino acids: CASSDVGGRGLEQYF. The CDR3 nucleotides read TGTGCCAGCAGTGATGTGGGCGGGAGAGGGCTGGAGCAGTACTTC.

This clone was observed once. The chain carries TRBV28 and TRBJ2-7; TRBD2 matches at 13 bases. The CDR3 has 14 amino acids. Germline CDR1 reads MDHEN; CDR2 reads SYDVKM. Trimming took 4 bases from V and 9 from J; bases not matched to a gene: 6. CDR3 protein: CASSWTSGRRPQYF. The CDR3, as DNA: TGTGCCAGCAGTTGGACTAGCGGGAGAAGACCGCAGTACTTC.

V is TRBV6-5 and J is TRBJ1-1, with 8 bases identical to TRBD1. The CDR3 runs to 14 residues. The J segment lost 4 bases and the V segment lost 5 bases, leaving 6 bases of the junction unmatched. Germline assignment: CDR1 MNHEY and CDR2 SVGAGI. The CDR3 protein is CASSPLTGVTEAFF. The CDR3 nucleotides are TGTGCCAGCAGTCCATTGACAGGGGTCACTGAAGCTTTCTTT.

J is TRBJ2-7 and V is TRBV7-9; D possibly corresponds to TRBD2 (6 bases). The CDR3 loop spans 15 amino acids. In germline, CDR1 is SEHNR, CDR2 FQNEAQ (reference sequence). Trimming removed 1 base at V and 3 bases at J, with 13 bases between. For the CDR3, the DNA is TGTGCCAGCAGCTTAGGCTTCAGGGACTTCTACGAGCAGTACTTC. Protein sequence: CASSLGFRDFYEQYF. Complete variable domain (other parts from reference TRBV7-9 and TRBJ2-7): DTGVSQNPRHKITKRGQNVTFRCDPISEHNRLYWYRQTLGQGPEFLTYFQNEAQLEKSRLLSDRFSAERPKGSFSTLEIQRTEQGDSAMYLCASSLGFRDFYEQYFGPGTRLTVT.

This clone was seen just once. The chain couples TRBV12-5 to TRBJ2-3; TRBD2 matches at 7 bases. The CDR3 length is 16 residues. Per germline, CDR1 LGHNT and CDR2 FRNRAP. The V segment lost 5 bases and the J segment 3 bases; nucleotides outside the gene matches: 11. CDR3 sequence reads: CASGPNTSEDTDTQYF. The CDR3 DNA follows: TGTGCTAGTGGTCCCAATACTAGCGAGGATACAGATACGCAGTATTTT.

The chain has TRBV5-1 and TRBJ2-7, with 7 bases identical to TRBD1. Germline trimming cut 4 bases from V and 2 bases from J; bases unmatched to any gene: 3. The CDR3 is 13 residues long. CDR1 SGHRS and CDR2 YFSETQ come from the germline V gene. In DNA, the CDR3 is TGCGCCAGCAGCGTGGGACAGACCTACGAGCAGTACTTC. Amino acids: CASSVGQTYEQYF.

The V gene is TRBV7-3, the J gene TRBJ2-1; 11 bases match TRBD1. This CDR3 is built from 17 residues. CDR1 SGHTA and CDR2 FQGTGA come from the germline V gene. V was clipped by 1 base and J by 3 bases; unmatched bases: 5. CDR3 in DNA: TGTGCCAGCAGCTTAAAGGGGGGACAGGGGGACTACAATGAGCAGTTCTTC. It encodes CASSLKGGQGDYNEQFF.

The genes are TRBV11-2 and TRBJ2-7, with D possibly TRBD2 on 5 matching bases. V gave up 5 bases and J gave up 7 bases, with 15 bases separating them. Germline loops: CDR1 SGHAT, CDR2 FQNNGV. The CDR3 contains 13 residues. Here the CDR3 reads CASSRMDSREQYF. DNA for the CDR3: TGTGCCAGCAGCCGTATGGACTCCCGTGAGCAGTACTTC.

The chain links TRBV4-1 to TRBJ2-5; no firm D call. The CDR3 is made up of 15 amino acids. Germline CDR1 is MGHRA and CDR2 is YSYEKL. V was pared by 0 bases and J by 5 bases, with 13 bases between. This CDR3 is CASSQDQARRETQYF. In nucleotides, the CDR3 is TGCGCCAGCAGCCAAGATCAAGCTAGACGCGAGACCCAGTACTTC.

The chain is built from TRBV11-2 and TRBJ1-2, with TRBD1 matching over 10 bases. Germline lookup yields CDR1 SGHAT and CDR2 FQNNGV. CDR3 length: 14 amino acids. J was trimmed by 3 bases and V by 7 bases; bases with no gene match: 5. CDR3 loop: CASTGTGEDYGYTF. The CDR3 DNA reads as TGTGCCAGCACCGGGACAGGGGAGGACTATGGCTACACCTTC.

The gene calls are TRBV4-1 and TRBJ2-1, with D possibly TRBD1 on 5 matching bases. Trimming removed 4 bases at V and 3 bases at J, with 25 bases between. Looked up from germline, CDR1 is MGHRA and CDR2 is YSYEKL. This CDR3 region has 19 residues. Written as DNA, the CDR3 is TGCGCCAGCAGCCGACCCACACCCCGCAGGGCTGGGGACTACAATGAGCAGTTCTTC. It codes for CASSRPTPRRAGDYNEQFF.

DNA of the CDR3: TGTGCTAGTGGCCCTCCCCGGGACAGGGGGGCTACAGCCAAAAACATTCAGTACTTC. Translation: CASGPPRDRGATAKNIQYF. The chain joins TRBV12-5 to TRBJ2-4, with 11 nucleotides matching TRBD1. CDR1 LGHNT and CDR2 FRNRAP come from the germline V gene. With V trimmed by 6 bases and J by 0 bases, 13 bases remained unmatched. The CDR3 is 19 residues long. The variable domain in full, with the rest retrieved from reference TRBV12-5 and TRBJ2-4, is DARVTQTPRHKVTEMGQEVTMRCQPILGHNTVFWYRQTMMQGLELLAYFRNRAPLDDSGMPKDRFSAEMPDATLATLKIQPSEPRDSAVYFCASGPPRDRGATAKNIQYFGAGTRLSVL.

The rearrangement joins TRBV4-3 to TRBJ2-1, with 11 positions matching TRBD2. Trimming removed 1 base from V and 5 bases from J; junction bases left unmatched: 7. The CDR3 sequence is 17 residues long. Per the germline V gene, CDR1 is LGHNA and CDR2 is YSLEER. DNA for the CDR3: TGCGCCAGCAGCCAAGCAAACGGGACTAGCGGCCACAATGAGCAGTTCTTC. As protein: CASSQANGTSGHNEQFF.

The CDR3 region has the DNA TGTGCCAGTAGGGGGACAGGGGTTCAGCCCCAGCATTTT. Translated, it gives CASRGTGVQPQHF. The chain links TRBV19 to TRBJ1-5; TRBD1 agrees at 10 bases. V shed 6 bases, J shed 6 bases, and the junction held 2 bases outside the gene matches. From germline, CDR1 is LNHDA and CDR2 SQIVND (reference sequence). The CDR3 totals 13 residues.

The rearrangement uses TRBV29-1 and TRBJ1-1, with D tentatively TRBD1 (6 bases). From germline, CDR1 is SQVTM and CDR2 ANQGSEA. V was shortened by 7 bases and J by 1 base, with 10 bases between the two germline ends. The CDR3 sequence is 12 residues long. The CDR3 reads CSASQGNTEAFF. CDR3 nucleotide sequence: TGCAGCGCTTCACAGGGGAACACTGAAGCTTTCTTT.

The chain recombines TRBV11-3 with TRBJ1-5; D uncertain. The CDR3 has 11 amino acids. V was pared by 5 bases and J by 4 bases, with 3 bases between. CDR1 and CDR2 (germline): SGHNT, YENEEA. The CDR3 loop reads CASSLNQPQHF. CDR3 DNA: TGTGCCAGCAGCCTGAATCAGCCCCAGCATTTT.